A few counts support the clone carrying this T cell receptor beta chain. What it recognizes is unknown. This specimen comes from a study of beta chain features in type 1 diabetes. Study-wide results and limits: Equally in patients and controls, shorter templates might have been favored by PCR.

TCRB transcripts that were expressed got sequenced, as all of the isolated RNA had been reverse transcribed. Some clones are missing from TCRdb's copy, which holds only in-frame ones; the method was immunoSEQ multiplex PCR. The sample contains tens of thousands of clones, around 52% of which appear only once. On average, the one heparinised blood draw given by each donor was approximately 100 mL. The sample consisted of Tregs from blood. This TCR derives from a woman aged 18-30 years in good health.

This chain's CDR3 is CASSFVLTGNSPLHF. The CDR3 DNA reads as TGTGCCAGCAGTTTCGTCCTGACGGGGAATTCACCCCTCCACTTT. The V call is TRBV28, the J call TRBJ1-6; D not certain. The length of the CDR3 is 15 residues. V was trimmed by 3 bases and J by 7 bases, leaving 13 bases between them. Germline V gene sequence: CDR1 MDHEN, CDR2 SYDVKM.